Detailed here is one TCR beta chain. The target of this receptor is not known. One base away there is no much larger clone; base qualities are not given. The data were taken from a study of cytomegalovirus exposure and HLA in healthy donors (dated by TCRdb to the late 2010s). Regarding the study in general: An earlier analysis of around 600 of the donors reported 250 to 300 Gb of sequence data and 117 million unique TCR beta sequences from 150 million to 200 million T cells. Across some 400 genotyped donors of the cohort, an average of about 240,000 unique TCR beta nucleotide sequences per donor were sequenced, and around 19% of those sequences were non-productive. All discovery cohort repertoires had been generated on a single sequencing platform. The number of donors typed differed by locus, with roughly 620-630 for A, B, C, DRB1 and DQB1, 522 for DQA1, 600 to 610 for DPA1, and approximately 470 for DPB1. Roughly five DR-DQ haplotypes were handled as single units for association and clustering because linkage in the cohort was strong. To decide whether each TCR beta V gene segment behaved as functional or pseudogenic, an earlier analysis of 587 of the donors relied on high-throughput TCR beta sequencing. Using immunosequencing, the study profiled T cell repertoires from 500 to 800 subjects and related those repertoires to cytomegalovirus serostatus. To predict cytomegalovirus infection status, the study combined high-throughput TCR immunosequencing, statistical association of individual TCRs with disease status, and machine learning. Roughly 300 gigabases of sequencing data and around 90 million unique TCR sequences made up an early release that covered approximately 650 HLA-typed donors. To study patterns of TCR occurrence, a later analysis re-analyzed previously published TCR beta repertoires from 500 to 850 donors and added high-resolution HLA genotyping. Of the 398 genotyped donors, around 81% fell in the genetic ancestry cluster associated with self-reported Caucasian donors. The study aimed to test whether cataloging public T cell receptors could reveal signatures of past pathogen exposure. Rather than drawing on any new phenotypic data, the later analysis identified candidate immune exposures from TCR beta sequences and the way those sequences occurred across donors. A later genetic analysis took genome-wide SNP genotypes for about three fifths of the 666 donors and used that subset as a discovery cohort. Donor age, sex, ethnicity and CMV serostatus were compiled together with the repertoire data. HLA typing covered class I and class II loci at four-digit resolution. Along with the approximately 650-subject first cohort, a separate validation cohort of around 110 different subjects was used. Beyond this particular receptor, the publication reports: The classifier was reported to diagnose cytomegalovirus status with high specificity and sensitivity in both the original and validation cohorts. According to the authors, the approach could potentially be generalized to other disease states and immunological phenotypes. This cohort had only TCR beta chains sequenced, and the lack of alpha or paired-chain data limited which features could be detected. Sequencing depth was assumed to be roughly uniform across donors in the presence/absence analyses, though that assumption may not hold. A later analysis found that HLA-associated TCR beta chains were more clonally expanded and had lower generation probabilities than equally common non-associated chains. At a false discovery rate of 0.05, a later analysis linked about 16,000 TCR beta sequences to specific HLA alleles. Immune exposure information for the cohort was limited to CMV serostatus. While some public TCRs were present in many individuals, most TCR sequences turned up only very rarely across donors. A later genetic analysis reported fewer N-insertions in productive TCRs among donors in an Asian-associated ancestry cluster than the roughly 650-donor mean. In an earlier analysis of approximately 590 of the donors, most TCR beta V segments were observed in productive rearrangements about 87% or about 30% of the time, broadly matching IMGT annotations. Correlated functional status among segregating V segments might reflect linkage disequilibrium, but an unknown experimental factor could not be ruled out. In a later analysis, TCR association rates were found to vary across HLA loci, with the most associated TCRs seen for DRB1 alleles and the fewest for HLA-C alleles. In vitro tests confirmed that a few of the cytomegalovirus-associated TCR beta chains recognize cytomegalovirus antigens. The study listed around 160 TCR beta chains as associated with cytomegalovirus. In a later analysis, several top co-occurrence clusters were reported to appear linked to parvovirus B19, influenza, CMV and Epstein-Barr virus. A group of highly shared sequence variants was considered likely to be a technical artifact of the sequencing pipeline. The earlier analysis of almost 600 of the donors excluded approximately 15 rarely observed V segments, including chromosome 9 orphons, because counts were too low. In a later analysis, most CMV-associated TCR beta chains were found to appear HLA-restricted, with HLA associations seemingly driven largely by CMV exposure. Assigning TCR associations to individual alleles was difficult when HLA alleles, especially DR and DQ, strongly co-occurred. Because HLA typing was missing for some donors at each locus, association tests included only the typed subset. V-gene and J-gene trimming of TCR beta chains was associated with a missense DCLRE1C variant in a later genetic analysis, and the association was replicated in an independent cohort. A further reported finding was that TCR beta sequences accurately predicted the HLA-A and HLA-B alleles for most subjects in the first cohort. The 87-base-pair reads could not distinguish some IMGT-functional V segments, including TRBV6-2 and TRBV6-3, so those segments were excluded.

The germline ends are 10 bases apart after V is trimmed by 6 bases and J by 8 bases. For CDR1 and CDR2, the germline V gene lists MGHDK and SYGVNS. The CDR3 covers 12 residues, taking in both the cysteine and the phenylalanine. The read is trimmed to its CDR3 DNA, 36 bases read in frame from base 1. The library was prepared using the immunoSEQ multiplex PCR assay. For the multiplex PCR, a mixture combining 60 forward primers for TCR Vbeta segments and 13 reverse primers for TCR Jbeta segments was used. The CDR3 region of rearranged TCR beta genes was amplified from genomic DNA by a multiplex PCR assay. Amplified TCR beta libraries were sequenced as 87-base-pair reads on the Illumina HiSeq System. The original methods were these. A later analysis counted tens of millions of unique TCR beta chains across the 666 repertoires, and about 10 million of these chains were shared by at least two donors. To remove PCR and sequencing errors, raw reads were error-corrected and collapsed into unique sequences using a nearest-neighbor algorithm that merged closely related sequences. CDR3 sequences were aligned to IMGT reference sequences to assign V, D and J gene segments. Each retained sequence needed at least a six-nucleotide match to both a V gene segment and a J gene segment. A rearrangement counted as productive if the CDR3 had no stop codons and remained in frame with V and J, and every other rearrangement counted as non-productive. Following IMGT convention, CDR3 was defined as the stretch from the second conserved V-encoded cysteine up to the conserved J-encoded phenylalanine. In an earlier analysis of more than 550 of the donors, sequences lacking an unambiguous match to a single V gene segment were excluded. In an earlier analysis of 587 of the donors, V segments were called functional above 56.7% productive rearrangements and were called segregating when the between-donor standard deviation exceeded 5%. A statistical classification framework was developed to diagnose cytomegalovirus status using the catalog of TCR beta chain sequences. A later analysis assigned V and J genes by comparing TCR nucleotide sequences with IMGT/GENE-DB human TR gene sequences. Using the TCRdist pipeline, a later analysis assigned CDR3 sequences along with most-parsimonious VDJ recombination scenarios. In a later analysis, each TCR beta chain was defined by its CDR3 amino acid sequence together with its V-gene family, and reads lacking a unique V-gene family were excluded. As a way to deal with suspected cross-contamination and a sequencing artifact, a later analysis dropped 450 to 600 nucleotide sequences that were highly shared and had low generation probability. In a later analysis, a clonal expansion index for each public chain was calculated from normalized within-repertoire ranks of inferred template counts. In a later analysis, generation probabilities were computed with a VDJ recombination model fitted to out-of-frame rearrangements, and the resulting probabilities were checked against IGoR. Hypergeometric tests were used in a later analysis to score TCR-TCR, TCR-HLA and TCR-CMV co-occurrence, with a repertoire-size bias correction applied to the TCR pairs. False discovery rates were estimated in a later analysis by permuting HLA or CMV assignments 20 times. In a later analysis, co-occurring TCRs were grouped using DBSCAN, with TCRdist sequence similarity added in when clustering inside HLA-allele-positive subsets. Repertoires with fewer than 30,000 or more than 120,000 public chains were left out of co-occurrence clustering, as were roughly five repertoires with anomalous nucleotide sharing. TCRdb obtained this table from immuneACCESS and retained in-frame rearrangements with V and J assigned. These tables miss some clones; where compared with another copy, unresolved V genes account for less than half of the shortfall, and the remainder is unexplained. D and trimming come from the DNA, and the V and J calls and clone size come from that table. The sample profile shows around 100,000 clones; 70% to 80% of them were found once. The top ten constitute 2.5% to 3% of the sample.

In total, more than 500 healthy bone marrow donors made up the cohort. Cohort members were all nominally healthy when sampled, although unrecorded immune exposures were likely present. The donor was CMV seropositive and was included in the group of 300 or so seropositive cohort members. Every donor gave a peripheral blood sample, and the peripheral blood mononuclear cells from that sample were used for TCR beta sequencing. Genomic DNA was extracted from the blood cell samples with the Qiagen DNeasy Blood Extraction Kit. This receptor was taken from a woman aged 18-35 years in good health and CMV-seropositive. The sample was PBMCs. The rearrangement joined TRBV25-1 to TRBJ2-2; the D gene remains uncertain. The sequence in DNA is TGTGCCAGCAGACAGCCATCAGGGGAGCTGTTTTTT. Translation gives CASRQPSGELFF.